The clone carrying this TCR beta chain has only a few counts. Its target is not known. Treg sorting used a CD4+CD25+CD127-/low gate. MiXCR, run by TCRdb on the 5' RACE reads, gives a single entry per CDR3 protein. The sample has about 43,000 distinct CDR3 sequences, more than 20% seen once. Trimming took 6 bases from V and 0 from J; bases not matched to a gene: 5. CDR3 length: 15 amino acids. The germline V gene has CDR1 LNHDA and CDR2 SQIVND (reference sequence). Findings and caveats of the study: Tumor Treg TCRs overlapped most with tumor naive CD4+ cells. The larger-cohort validation was restricted to a single TCR beta V-J rearrangement rather than whole repertoires.

The sample comprised Tregs sorted from a lymph node. The chain has TRBV19 and TRBJ2-1; TRBD1 aligns across 7 bases. This sequence originates from a female donor with breast cancer. CDR3 amino acids: CASSLDRASYNEQFF. The CDR3 DNA is TGTGCCAGTAGCCTTGACAGGGCCTCCTACAATGAGCAGTTCTTC.